This entry features one TCR beta chain sequence. This clonotype has ten or more counts. The specificity of this receptor is unknown. No base quality values were provided; no much bigger clone lies one nucleotide off. The method behind the library was 5' RACE. The listed sequencing device is Illumina HiSeq 2000. Template switching introduced a universal primer binding site; the final cDNA contained a unique molecular identifier, enabling accurate counting of TCR cDNA molecules. Specific primers in the conserved constant-segment region were used to synthesize first-strand cDNA for the TCR alpha and beta chains. To control for contamination, every cDNA library was double barcoded, receiving both a SMART-Mk sample barcode and Illumina barcodes. TruSeq adapter sequences, together with Illumina sample barcodes, were added in two successive PCR steps. Sequencing of the TCR alpha and beta cDNA libraries was done on the Illumina HiSeq platform using custom primers. In the original analysis: MiGEC processed the raw reads to extract unique molecular identifiers, while MiXCR was used to determine the CDR3 positions. For each individual, recombination models were inferred using an EM algorithm with the repgenHMM and IGoR tools. Shared clonotype analysis was performed with the tcR package in R, normalizing sharing by the product of cloneset sizes. To study raw recombination free of thymic and clonal selection effects, out-of-frame nonproductive sequences were analyzed. TCRdb ran its own pipeline on the public reads, namely fastp trimming at Q25 and MiXCR clone calling, and kept in-frame beta chains. Here each entry gathers all rows of one CDR3 protein and keeps the most common genes and DNA. The V and J calls, along with clone size, are taken from TCRdb and not from the paper's own processing. The table for this sample lists some 790,000 distinct CDR3 sequences; 18% of them were counted only once. 13% of the sample is taken by the ten largest.

The data belong to a study of identical twins (dated by TCRdb to the mid-2010s). Broadly, across the study: The study deep-sequenced TCR alpha and beta repertoires from monozygotic twins, unrelated adults of various ages and cord blood to test whether fetal clonotypes persist. Replicate twin experiments were performed at different times using different library preparation protocols to rule out contamination.

Every donor was a healthy Caucasian. Three pairs of female monozygotic twins, all aged about 18 to 30 years, were included in the twin cohort. Peripheral blood mononuclear cells were the source from which RNA for the TCR libraries was isolated. What the study reported, not specific to this receptor: Abundant cord blood beta clonotypes had fewer insertions, young adult naive repertoires showed a similar but weaker trend, and memory repertoires showed no such trend. Because the same donors could not be followed over many years, the conclusions relied on cross-sectional statistical analysis. Compared with coincidental sharing between unrelated individuals, out-of-frame TCR alpha sequences shared between twins had an excess of sequences with low generation probability. Zero-insertion analyses could be partly confounded by invariant T cells such as MAIT and iNKT, though diverse VJ usage argued against such confounding for most clonotypes. In beta out-of-frame sequences, excess twin sharing was weaker, because having fewer shared sequences lowered the signal-to-noise ratio. Out-of-frame TCR alpha sharing in monozygotic twins was systematically underestimated by recombination models, whereas sharing between unrelated individuals was in agreement with the recombination models.

The germline V gene specifies SGHRS as CDR1 and YFSETQ as CDR2. V drops 2 bases and J drops 4 bases, leaving 6 bases in between. Including cysteine and phenylalanine, the CDR3 has 12 amino acids. The sequence is cut down to CDR3 DNA, 36 bases in frame from base 1. The data also belong to a second study, concerning T cells expressing NK-cell markers. Per the second study: Three sorted T-cell subsets (CD3+CD56+NKG2C+, CD3+CD56+NKG2C- and CD3+CD56-NKG2C+) from several donors had their TCR beta-chain repertoires profiled. Seven of the eight sequenced donors were HCMV-seropositive and one was HCMV-seronegative. To restrict sorting to alphabetaTCR-expressing T cells, an anti-gammadeltaTCR antibody was added in several experiments. For several donors, the dominant CD3+CD56+NKG2C+ clonotypes were among the top 10 CD8+ clonotypes and accounted for 1.0-7.0% of CD8+ T cells. Those dominant clonotypes were again the most abundant among CD3+CD56-NKG2C+ cells in a handful of donors, at 28.3-60.1%. It remained unclear whether the expanded NKG2C-expressing T cell clones were specific for HCMV antigens. The study sequenced eight donors, all healthy volunteers chosen at random: three men and five women. HCMV serostatus was determined by detecting HCMV-specific IgG in serum with a commercial ELISA kit. Bulk peripheral blood T-cell repertoires were additionally sequenced from unsorted PBMC for roughly six donors. Reads were demultiplexed and grouped by UMI with MIGEC, and clonotypes were assembled and quantified with MiTCR. To exclude erroneous sequences, any TCR cDNA sequence not supported by at least two reads was discarded. Downstream repertoire analysis used the tcR package, and clonotypes were matched across fractions by CDR3 nucleotide sequence plus V segment. VDJmatch was used to annotate antigen specificity against VDJdb, with one amino acid substitution in CDR3 permitted.

This receptor chain uses TRBV5-1 and TRBJ2-5; the D gene is perhaps TRBD2, on 5 matching bases. Sequencing was carried out using PBMCs. The sequence derives from a young woman in good health. At the DNA level, the sequence is TGCGCCAGCAGCTTTGAGGGAGAGACCCAGTACTTC. The encoded protein is CASSFEGETQYF.